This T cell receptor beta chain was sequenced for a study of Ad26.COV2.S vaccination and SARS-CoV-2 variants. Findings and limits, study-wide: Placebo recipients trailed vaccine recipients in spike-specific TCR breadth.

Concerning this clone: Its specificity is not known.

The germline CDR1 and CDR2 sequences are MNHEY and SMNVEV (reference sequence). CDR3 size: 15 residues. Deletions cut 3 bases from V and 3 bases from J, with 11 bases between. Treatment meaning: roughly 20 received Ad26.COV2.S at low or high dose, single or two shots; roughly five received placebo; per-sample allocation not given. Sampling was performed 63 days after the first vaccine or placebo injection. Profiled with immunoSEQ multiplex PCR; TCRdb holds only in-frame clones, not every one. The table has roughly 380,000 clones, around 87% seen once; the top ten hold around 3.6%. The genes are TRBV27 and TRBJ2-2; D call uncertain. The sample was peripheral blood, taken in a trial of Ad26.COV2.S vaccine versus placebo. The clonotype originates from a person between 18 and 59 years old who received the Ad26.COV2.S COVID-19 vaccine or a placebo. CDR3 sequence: CASSLAADYTGELFF. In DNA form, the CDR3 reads TGTGCCAGCAGTTTGGCGGCGGATTACACCGGGGAGCTGTTTTTT.